These T cell receptor beta chains were read from a single sample in a study of cytomegalovirus exposure and HLA in healthy donors. Clones were sequenced by immunoSEQ multiplex PCR, and TCRdb holds only the in-frame ones, with some missing. The sample yields 130,000 to 150,000 clones, approximately 80% seen once. The sample consisted of PBMCs. The source is a woman between 18 and 30 years old in good health and CMV-seropositive. Each CDR3 is given with its conserved first and last residue. A D gene is named only where the DNA matches it firmly. Clone size appears in some rows only: once, few, many, or a class for an expanded clone.

v_call: TRBV7-2; j_call: TRBJ1-3; clone_size: NA; d_call: NA; cdr3_aa: CASSLHRSSGNTIYF; cdr3_nt: TGTGCCAGCAGCTTACACAGAAGCTCTGGAAACACCATATATTTT
v_call: TRBV19; j_call: TRBJ1-5; clone_size: NA; d_call: NA; cdr3_aa: CASSRNGYSNQPQHF; cdr3_nt: TGTGCCAGTAGCAGGAACGGTTATAGCAATCAGCCCCAGCATTTT
v_call: TRBV19; j_call: TRBJ1-4; clone_size: NA; d_call: NA; cdr3_aa: CASSNPGGGDEKLFF; cdr3_nt: TGTGCCAGTAGTAACCCGGGGGGAGGTGATGAAAAACTGTTTTTT
v_call: TRBV19; j_call: TRBJ1-1; clone_size: NA; d_call: TRBD1; cdr3_aa: CASREGAKAFF; cdr3_nt: TGTGCCAGTAGAGAGGGGGCGAAAGCTTTCTTT
v_call: TRBV2; j_call: TRBJ2-1; clone_size: NA; d_call: TRBD2; cdr3_aa: CASSLRTGTSGGADKSDEQFF; cdr3_nt: TGTGCCAGCAGTCTCCGCACCGGGACTAGCGGGGGGGCCGATAAATCCGATGAGCAGTTCTTC
v_call: TRBV18; j_call: TRBJ2-2; clone_size: NA; d_call: NA; cdr3_aa: CASSPRAAGPYTGELFF; cdr3_nt: TGTGCCAGCTCACCTCGGGCGGCAGGGCCCTACACCGGGGAGCTGTTTTTT
v_call: TRBV9; j_call: TRBJ2-5; clone_size: NA; d_call: TRBD1; cdr3_aa: CASSVTGGQETQYF; cdr3_nt: TGTGCCAGCAGCGTTACAGGGGGCCAAGAGACCCAGTACTTC
v_call: TRBV5-5; j_call: TRBJ1-2; clone_size: NA; d_call: TRBD1; cdr3_aa: CASSLAAGGNYGYTF; cdr3_nt: TGTGCCAGCAGCTTGGCCGCAGGGGGTAACTATGGCTACACCTTC
v_call: TRBV6-5; j_call: TRBJ2-1; clone_size: once; d_call: TRBD1; cdr3_aa: CASSYFPTGADEQFF; cdr3_nt: TGTGCCAGCAGTTACTTTCCGACAGGGGCGGATGAGCAGTTCTTC
v_call: TRBV5-3; j_call: TRBJ1-1; clone_size: NA; d_call: TRBD1; cdr3_aa: CARSSTTGFPRTRNTEAFF; cdr3_nt: TGTGCCAGAAGCTCAACGACAGGGTTTCCCCGAACCCGAAACACTGAAGCTTTCTTT
v_call: TRBV7-2; j_call: TRBJ1-2; clone_size: NA; d_call: TRBD1; cdr3_aa: CASSSGQGDGGYTF; cdr3_nt: TGTGCCAGCAGCTCCGGACAGGGGGATGGTGGCTACACCTTC
v_call: TRBV7-9; j_call: TRBJ1-1; clone_size: NA; d_call: NA; cdr3_aa: CASSLARGSGLRNTEAFF; cdr3_nt: TGTGCCAGCAGCTTAGCTCGTGGGAGTGGGTTAAGGAACACTGAAGCTTTCTTT
v_call: TRBV7-9; j_call: TRBJ1-5; clone_size: NA; d_call: NA; cdr3_aa: CSSSLDSSSQPQHF; cdr3_nt: TGTTCCAGCAGCTTAGACAGCAGCTCCCAGCCCCAGCATTTT
v_call: TRBV4-1; j_call: TRBJ2-1; clone_size: NA; d_call: NA; cdr3_aa: CASSQAQSHEQFF; cdr3_nt: TGCGCCAGCAGCCAAGCACAGAGTCATGAGCAGTTCTTC
v_call: TRBV5-6; j_call: TRBJ1-5; clone_size: NA; d_call: TRBD1; cdr3_aa: CASSHAGTGGLGSNQPQHF; cdr3_nt: TGTGCCAGCAGCCATGCCGGGACAGGGGGCCTGGGGAGCAATCAGCCCCAGCATTTT
v_call: TRBV6-1; j_call: TRBJ1-2; clone_size: NA; d_call: NA; cdr3_aa: CASSSNSGGNYGYTF; cdr3_nt: TGTGCCAGCAGTTCCAACAGTGGTGGAAACTATGGCTACACCTTC
v_call: TRBV5-1; j_call: TRBJ1-5; clone_size: NA; d_call: NA; cdr3_aa: CASVRDSKSQPQHF; cdr3_nt: TGCGCCAGCGTTCGGGACTCCAAGAGCCAGCCCCAGCATTTT
v_call: TRBV6-1; j_call: TRBJ1-1; clone_size: NA; d_call: NA; cdr3_aa: CASSEADRWGPTSRPF; cdr3_nt: TGTGCCAGCAGTGAAGCAGACAGGTGGGGACCAACATCCCGGCCCTTT
v_call: TRBV6-5; j_call: TRBJ2-1; clone_size: once; d_call: NA; cdr3_aa: CASSYRGYGDNEQFF; cdr3_nt: TGTGCCAGCAGTTACCGGGGGTACGGAGACAATGAGCAGTTCTTC
v_call: TRBV2; j_call: TRBJ2-1; clone_size: NA; d_call: TRBD1; cdr3_aa: CASSEGTGSRNEQFF; cdr3_nt: TGTGCCAGCAGTGAGGGGACAGGGAGTCGCAATGAGCAGTTCTTC
v_call: TRBV9; j_call: TRBJ1-1; clone_size: NA; d_call: NA; cdr3_aa: CASSPTRGTNTEAFF; cdr3_nt: TGTGCCAGCAGCCCTACCAGGGGTACGAACACTGAAGCTTTCTTT
v_call: TRBV4-1; j_call: TRBJ2-3; clone_size: NA; d_call: NA; cdr3_aa: CASSQDEGGFTDTQYF; cdr3_nt: TGCGCCAGCAGCCAAGATGAGGGGGGGTTTACAGATACGCAGTATTTT
v_call: TRBV10-1; j_call: TRBJ1-1; clone_size: once; d_call: TRBD1; cdr3_aa: CASSEGAHTEAFF; cdr3_nt: TGCGCCAGCAGCGAGGGGGCGCACACTGAAGCTTTCTTT
v_call: TRBV28; j_call: TRBJ2-3; clone_size: NA; d_call: TRBD2; cdr3_aa: CASSQGGVGTDTQYF; cdr3_nt: TGTGCCAGCAGTCAGGGAGGGGTAGGCACAGATACGCAGTATTTT
v_call: TRBV19; j_call: TRBJ2-6; clone_size: NA; d_call: TRBD1; cdr3_aa: CASTFGTGFSGANVLTF; cdr3_nt: TGTGCCAGTACCTTCGGGACAGGCTTCTCTGGGGCCAACGTCCTGACTTTC
v_call: TRBV2; j_call: TRBJ1-3; clone_size: NA; d_call: NA; cdr3_aa: CASSRQPYSGNTIYF; cdr3_nt: TGTGCCAGCAGTAGACAGCCATACTCTGGAAACACCATATATTTT
v_call: TRBV29-1; j_call: TRBJ1-2; clone_size: NA; d_call: TRBD1; cdr3_aa: CSVRQGFYGYTF; cdr3_nt: TGCAGCGTTAGACAGGGTTTCTATGGCTACACCTTC
v_call: TRBV27; j_call: TRBJ2-7; clone_size: NA; d_call: TRBD1; cdr3_aa: CASRLVRDRGFEQYF; cdr3_nt: TGTGCCAGCCGCCTCGTCCGGGACAGGGGGTTCGAGCAGTACTTC
v_call: TRBV11-2; j_call: TRBJ2-7; clone_size: NA; d_call: NA; cdr3_aa: CASSFERGVYEQYF; cdr3_nt: TGTGCCAGCAGCTTCGAACGGGGAGTCTACGAGCAGTACTTC
v_call: TRBV9; j_call: TRBJ2-2; clone_size: NA; d_call: TRBD2; cdr3_aa: CASSSSGAANTGELFF; cdr3_nt: TGTGCCAGCAGCTCTAGCGGGGCGGCGAACACCGGGGAGCTGTTTTTT
v_call: TRBV4-1; j_call: TRBJ1-4; clone_size: NA; d_call: NA; cdr3_aa: CASRQPLAGLGEKLFF; cdr3_nt: TGCGCCAGCAGACAACCCCTGGCAGGGCTTGGGGAAAAACTGTTTTTT
v_call: TRBV7-9; j_call: TRBJ2-7; clone_size: few; d_call: NA; cdr3_aa: CASSLLRPGINVYEQYF; cdr3_nt: TGTGCCAGCAGCTTATTAAGGCCCGGGATCAACGTCTACGAGCAGTACTTC